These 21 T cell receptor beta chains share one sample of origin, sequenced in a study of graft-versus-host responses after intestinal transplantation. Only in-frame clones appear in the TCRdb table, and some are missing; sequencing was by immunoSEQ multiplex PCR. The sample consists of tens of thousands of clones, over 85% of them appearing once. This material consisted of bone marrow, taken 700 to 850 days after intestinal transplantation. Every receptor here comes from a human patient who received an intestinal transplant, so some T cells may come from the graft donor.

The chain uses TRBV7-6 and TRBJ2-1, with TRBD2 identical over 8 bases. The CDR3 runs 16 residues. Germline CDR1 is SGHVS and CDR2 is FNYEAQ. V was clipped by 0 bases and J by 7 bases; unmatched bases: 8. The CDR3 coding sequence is TGTGCCAGCAGCTTAGCCGGGACTAGAGGTTTGAATGAGCAGTTCTTC. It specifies CASSLAGTRGLNEQFF.

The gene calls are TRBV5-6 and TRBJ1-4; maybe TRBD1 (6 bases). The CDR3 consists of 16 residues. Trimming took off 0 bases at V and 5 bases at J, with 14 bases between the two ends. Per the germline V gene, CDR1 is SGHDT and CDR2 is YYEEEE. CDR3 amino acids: CASSLVAPQGNEKLFF. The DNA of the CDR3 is TGTGCCAGCAGCTTGGTAGCCCCCCAGGGGAATGAAAAACTGTTTTTT.

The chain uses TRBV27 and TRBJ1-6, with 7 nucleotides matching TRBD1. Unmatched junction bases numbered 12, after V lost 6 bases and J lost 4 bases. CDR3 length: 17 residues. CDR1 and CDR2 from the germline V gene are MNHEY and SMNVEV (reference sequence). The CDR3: CASREARTGSYNSPLHF. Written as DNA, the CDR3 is TGTGCCAGCAGAGAAGCTCGGACAGGCTCTTATAATTCACCCCTCCACTTT.

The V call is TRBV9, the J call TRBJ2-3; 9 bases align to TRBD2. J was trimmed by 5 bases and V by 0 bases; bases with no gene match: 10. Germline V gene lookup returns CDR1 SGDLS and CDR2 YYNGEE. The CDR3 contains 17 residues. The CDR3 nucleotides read TGTGCCAGCAGCGTAGAGGGAGCGGGGGGAATTGGAGATACGCAGTATTTT. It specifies CASSVEGAGGIGDTQYF.

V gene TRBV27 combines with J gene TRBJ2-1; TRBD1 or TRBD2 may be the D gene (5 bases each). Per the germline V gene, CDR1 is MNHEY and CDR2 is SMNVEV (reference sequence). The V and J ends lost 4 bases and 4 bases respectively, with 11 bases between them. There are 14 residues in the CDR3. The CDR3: CASSWGSLYNEQFF. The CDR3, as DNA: TGTGCCAGCAGTTGGGGGAGTCTGTACAATGAGCAGTTCTTC.

The CDR3 sequence: CASSQATSGRDTQYF. CDR3 in DNA: TGTGCCAGCAGTCAGGCGACTAGCGGGAGGGATACGCAGTATTTT. The chain employs TRBV27 and TRBJ2-3; 13 positions match TRBD2. V trimming: 5 bases; J trimming: 6 bases; junction bases outside the gene matches: 5. CDR1 is MNHEY, CDR2 SMNVEV, per germline (reference sequence). The CDR3 loop spans 15 amino acids.

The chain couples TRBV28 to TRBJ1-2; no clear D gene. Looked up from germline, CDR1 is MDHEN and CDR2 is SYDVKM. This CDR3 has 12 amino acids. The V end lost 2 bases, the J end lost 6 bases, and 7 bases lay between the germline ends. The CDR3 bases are TGTGCCAGCAGTTTAAAGCTCCATGGCTACACCTTC. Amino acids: CASSLKLHGYTF.

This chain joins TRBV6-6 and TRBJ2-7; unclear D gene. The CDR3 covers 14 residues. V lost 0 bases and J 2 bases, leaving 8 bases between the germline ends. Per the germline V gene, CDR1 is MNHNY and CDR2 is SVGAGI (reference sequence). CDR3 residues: CASSYSAQAYEQYF. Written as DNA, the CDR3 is TGTGCCAGCAGTTACTCGGCGCAGGCCTACGAGCAGTACTTC.

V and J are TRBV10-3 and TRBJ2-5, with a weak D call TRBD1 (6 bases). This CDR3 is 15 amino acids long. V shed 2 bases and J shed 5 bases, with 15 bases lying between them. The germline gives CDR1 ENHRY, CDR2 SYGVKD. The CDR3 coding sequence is TGTGCCATCAGTGAGGTCCAGGGGAGTAGGGAGACCCAGTACTTC. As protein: CAISEVQGSRETQYF.

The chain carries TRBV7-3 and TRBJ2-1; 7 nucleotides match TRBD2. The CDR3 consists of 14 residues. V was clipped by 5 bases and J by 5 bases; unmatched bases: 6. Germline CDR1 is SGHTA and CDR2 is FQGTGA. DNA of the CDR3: TGTGCCAGCAGCACCAGCGGGGACGACAATGAGCAGTTCTTC. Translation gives CASSTSGDDNEQFF.

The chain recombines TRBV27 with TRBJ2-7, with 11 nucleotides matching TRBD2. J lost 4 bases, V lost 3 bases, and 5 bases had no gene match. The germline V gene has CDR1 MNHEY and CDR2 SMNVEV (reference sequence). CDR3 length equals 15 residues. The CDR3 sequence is CASSFRLAGKYEQYF. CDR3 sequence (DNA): TGTGCCAGCAGTTTTCGACTAGCGGGAAAATACGAGCAGTACTTC.

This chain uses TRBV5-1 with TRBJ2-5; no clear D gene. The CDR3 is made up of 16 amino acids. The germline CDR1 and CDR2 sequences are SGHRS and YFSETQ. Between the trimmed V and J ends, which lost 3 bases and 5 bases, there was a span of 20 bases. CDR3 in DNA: TGCGCCAGCAGCTCTCCGATCGATGGCTTTACGGAGACCCAGTACTTC. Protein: CASSSPIDGFTETQYF.

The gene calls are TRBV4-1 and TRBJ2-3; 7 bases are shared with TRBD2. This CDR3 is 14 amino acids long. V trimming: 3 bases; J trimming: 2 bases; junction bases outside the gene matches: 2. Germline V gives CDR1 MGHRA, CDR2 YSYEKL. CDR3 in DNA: TGCGCCAGCAGCCAGGGGGGGGACACAGATACGCAGTATTTT. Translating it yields CASSQGGDTDTQYF.

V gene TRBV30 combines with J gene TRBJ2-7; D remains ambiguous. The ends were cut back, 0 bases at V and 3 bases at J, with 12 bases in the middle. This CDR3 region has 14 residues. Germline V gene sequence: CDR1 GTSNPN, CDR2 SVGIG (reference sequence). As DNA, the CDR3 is TGTGCCTGGAGTGTGGCTAGTCGGATCTACGAGCAGTACTTC. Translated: CAWSVASRIYEQYF.

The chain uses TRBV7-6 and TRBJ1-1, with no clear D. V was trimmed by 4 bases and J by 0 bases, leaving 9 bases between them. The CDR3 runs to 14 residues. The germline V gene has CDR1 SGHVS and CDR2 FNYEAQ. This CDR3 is CASSSNPLNTEAFF. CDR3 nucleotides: TGTGCCAGCAGCTCAAATCCACTGAACACTGAAGCTTTCTTT. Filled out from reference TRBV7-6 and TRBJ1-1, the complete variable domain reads GAGVSQSPRYKVTKRGQDVALRCDPISGHVSLYWYRQALGQGPEFLTYFNYEAQQDKSGLPNDRFSAERPEGSISTLTIQRTEQRDSAMYRCASSSNPLNTEAFFGQGTRLTVV.

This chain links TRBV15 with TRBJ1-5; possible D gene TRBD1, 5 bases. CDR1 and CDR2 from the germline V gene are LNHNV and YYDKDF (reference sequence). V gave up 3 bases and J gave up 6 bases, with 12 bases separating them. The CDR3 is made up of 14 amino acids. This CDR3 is CATSRGRTSQPQHF. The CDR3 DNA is TGTGCCACCAGCAGGGGGCGAACGAGTCAGCCCCAGCATTTT. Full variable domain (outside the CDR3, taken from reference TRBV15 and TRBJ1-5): DAMVIQNPRYQVTQFGKPVTLSCSQTLNHNVMYWYQQKSSQAPKLLFHYYDKDFNNEADTPDNFQSRRPNTSFCFLDIRSPGLGDTAMYLCATSRGRTSQPQHFGDGTRLSIL.

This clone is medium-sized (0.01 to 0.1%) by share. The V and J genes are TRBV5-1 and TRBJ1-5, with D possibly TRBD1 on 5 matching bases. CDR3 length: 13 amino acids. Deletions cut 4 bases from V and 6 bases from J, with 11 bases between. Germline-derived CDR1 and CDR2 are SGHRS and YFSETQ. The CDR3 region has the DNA TGCGCCAGCAGCGCCGAAAGGGGTCAGCCCCAGCATTTT. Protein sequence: CASSAERGQPQHF. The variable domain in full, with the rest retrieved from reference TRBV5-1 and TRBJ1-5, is KAGVTQTPRYLIKTRGQQVTLSCSPISGHRSVSWYQQTPGQGLQFLFEYFSETQRNKGNFPGRFSGRQFSNSRSEMNVSTLELGDSALYLCASSAERGQPQHFGDGTRLSIL.

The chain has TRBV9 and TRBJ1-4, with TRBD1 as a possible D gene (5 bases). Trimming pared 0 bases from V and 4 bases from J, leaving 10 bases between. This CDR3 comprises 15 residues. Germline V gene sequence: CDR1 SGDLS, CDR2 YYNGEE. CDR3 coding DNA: TGTGCCAGCAGCGTAGACCGGGACCTTAATGAAAAACTGTTTTTT. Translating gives CASSVDRDLNEKLFF.

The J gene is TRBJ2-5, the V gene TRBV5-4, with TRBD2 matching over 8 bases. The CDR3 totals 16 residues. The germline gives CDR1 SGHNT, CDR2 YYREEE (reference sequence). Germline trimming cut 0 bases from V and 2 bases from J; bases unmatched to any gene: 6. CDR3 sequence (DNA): TGTGCCAGCAGCTTGGGCGGGGGGTTAAATCAAGAGACCCAGTACTTC. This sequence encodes CASSLGGGLNQETQYF.

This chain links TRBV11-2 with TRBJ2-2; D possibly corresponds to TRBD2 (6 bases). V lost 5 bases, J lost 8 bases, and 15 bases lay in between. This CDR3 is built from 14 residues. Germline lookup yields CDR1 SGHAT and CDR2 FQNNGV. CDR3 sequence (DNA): TGTGCCAGCAGCCCCTTCCGGGGGATAGGGGAGCTGTTTTTT. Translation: CASSPFRGIGELFF.

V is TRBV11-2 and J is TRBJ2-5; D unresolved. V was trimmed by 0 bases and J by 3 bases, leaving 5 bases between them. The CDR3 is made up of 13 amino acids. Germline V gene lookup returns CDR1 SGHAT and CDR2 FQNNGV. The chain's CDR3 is CASSLDLEETQYF. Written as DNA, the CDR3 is TGTGCCAGCAGCTTAGATCTCGAAGAGACCCAGTACTTC.